This paragraph covers one T cell receptor (beta chain) sequence. V gave up 5 bases and J gave up 5 bases; unmatched junction bases: 9. The CDR3 consists of 14 residues. The germline V gene has CDR1 SGHVS and CDR2 FNYEAQ. Method: immunoSEQ multiplex PCR; TCRdb's copy keeps in-frame clones and lacks some. This sample has about 120,000 clones, with 80% to 90% found just once. The sample is drawn from a study of PD-L1 blockade in urothelial cancer. For the study at large: The patients first took atezolizumab around 2014, receiving 1,200 mg intravenously every 3 weeks. Male patients with bladder-origin urothelial cancer numbered about nine tenths of the roughly 30. Samples of blood were analyzed 3 weeks (second dose) and 6 weeks after treatment start. A median blood sample held around 130,000 T cells and tens of thousands of unique TCRs.

Time point specified: peripheral blood 6 weeks after treatment start. The chain carries TRBV7-6 and TRBJ2-7, with 7 bases matching TRBD1. The sequenced sample was PBMCs, obtained around atezolizumab (anti-PD-L1) treatment. This clonotype was obtained from a man in his 60s with urothelial cancer. The CDR3 loop reads CASSPGTVGNEQYF. The CDR3 DNA reads as TGTGCCAGCAGCCCGGGGACAGTGGGGAACGAGCAGTACTTC.